This TCR beta chain emerged from a study of spatial heterogeneity in lung cancer. Study-wide context: The count of detected beta-chain sequences consistently exceeded that of alpha-chain sequences. Combinations of a unique TCR and a UMI were tallied in raw reads, and on average each appeared more than ten times.

By its share, this clonotype is medium-sized (0.01 to 0.1%). A library prepared for alpha chains yielded this beta chain as an off-target read; its size is of little meaning. The CDR3 consists of 13 residues. Trimming shortened V by 2 bases and J by 6 bases, and 8 bases separated the two germline ends. Time point noted: sample taken at primary tumor resection. Tumor, nontumor lung or frozen PBMC supplied whole RNA that was sequenced unsorted. The donors comprised about 65 untreated early-stage non-small cell lung cancer patients. TCRdb redid the calling of the 5' RACE reads with MiXCR, one entry per CDR3 protein. The table includes 2,700 or so distinct CDR3 sequences, roughly 8.5% detected once.

The chain couples TRBV12-3 or TRBV12-4 to TRBJ2-4, with D maybe TRBD2 (6 bases). This TCR was recovered from a male donor with early-stage non-small cell lung cancer. The sample here was normal lung tissue next to the tumor, taken at surgery. CDR3 amino acids: CASSLLEGNIQYF. The CDR3 DNA sequence: TGTGCCAGCAGTTTACTGGAGGGAAACATTCAGTACTTC.